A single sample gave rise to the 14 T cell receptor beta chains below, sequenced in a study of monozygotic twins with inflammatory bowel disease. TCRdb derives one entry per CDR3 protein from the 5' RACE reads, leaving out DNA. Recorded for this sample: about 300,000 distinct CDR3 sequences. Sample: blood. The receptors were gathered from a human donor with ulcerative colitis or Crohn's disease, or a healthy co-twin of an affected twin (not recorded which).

The CDR3 loop reads CASSVTPSTEAFF. V usage is TRBV9 and J usage is TRBJ1-1. Looked up from germline, CDR1 is SGDLS and CDR2 is YYNGEE. This CDR3 is built from 13 residues.

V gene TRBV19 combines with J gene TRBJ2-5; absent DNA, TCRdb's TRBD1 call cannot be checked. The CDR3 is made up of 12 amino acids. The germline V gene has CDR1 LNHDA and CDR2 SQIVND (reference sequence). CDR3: CASAARGETQYF.

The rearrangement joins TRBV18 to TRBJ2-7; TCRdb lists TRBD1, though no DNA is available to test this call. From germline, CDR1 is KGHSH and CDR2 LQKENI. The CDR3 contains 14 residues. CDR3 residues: CASSRGQGPSEQYF.

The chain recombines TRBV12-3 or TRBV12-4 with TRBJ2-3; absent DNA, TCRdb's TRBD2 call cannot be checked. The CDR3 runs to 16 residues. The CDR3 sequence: CASSLVLAGVGDTQYF.

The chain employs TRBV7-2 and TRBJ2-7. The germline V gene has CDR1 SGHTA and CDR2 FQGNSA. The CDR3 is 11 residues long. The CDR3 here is CASSLVNEQYF.

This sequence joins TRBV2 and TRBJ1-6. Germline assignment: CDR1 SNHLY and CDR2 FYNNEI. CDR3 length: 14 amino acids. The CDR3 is CASMRGLYNSPLHF.

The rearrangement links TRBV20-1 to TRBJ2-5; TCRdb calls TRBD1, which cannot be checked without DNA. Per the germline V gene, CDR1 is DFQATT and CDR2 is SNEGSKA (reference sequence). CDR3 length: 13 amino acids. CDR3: CSAWGPYQETQYF.

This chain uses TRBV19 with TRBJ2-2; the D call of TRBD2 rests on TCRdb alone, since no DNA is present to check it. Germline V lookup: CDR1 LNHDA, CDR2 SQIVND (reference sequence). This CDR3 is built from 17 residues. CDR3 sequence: CASMSLAGGGVTGELFF.

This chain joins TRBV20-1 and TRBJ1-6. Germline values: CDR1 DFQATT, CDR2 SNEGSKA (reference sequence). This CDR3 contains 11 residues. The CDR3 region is CSASVGPGLHF.

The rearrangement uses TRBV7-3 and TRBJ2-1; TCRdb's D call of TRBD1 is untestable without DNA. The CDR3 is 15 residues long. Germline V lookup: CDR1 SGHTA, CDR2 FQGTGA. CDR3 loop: CASSPQGNKGNEQFF.

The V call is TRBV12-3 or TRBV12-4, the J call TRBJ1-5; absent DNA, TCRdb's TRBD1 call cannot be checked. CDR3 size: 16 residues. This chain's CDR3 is CASSLGGQPAGQPQHF.

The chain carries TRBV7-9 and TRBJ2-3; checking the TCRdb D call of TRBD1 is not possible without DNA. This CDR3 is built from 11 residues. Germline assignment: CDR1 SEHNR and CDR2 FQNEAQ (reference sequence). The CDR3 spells CASRGEDTQYF.

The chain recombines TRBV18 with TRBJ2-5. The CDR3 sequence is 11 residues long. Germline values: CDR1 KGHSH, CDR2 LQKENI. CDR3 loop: CASSPMETQYF.

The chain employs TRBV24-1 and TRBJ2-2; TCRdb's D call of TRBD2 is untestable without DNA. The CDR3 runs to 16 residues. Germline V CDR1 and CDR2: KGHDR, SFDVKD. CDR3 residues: CATQTSGGANTGELFF.